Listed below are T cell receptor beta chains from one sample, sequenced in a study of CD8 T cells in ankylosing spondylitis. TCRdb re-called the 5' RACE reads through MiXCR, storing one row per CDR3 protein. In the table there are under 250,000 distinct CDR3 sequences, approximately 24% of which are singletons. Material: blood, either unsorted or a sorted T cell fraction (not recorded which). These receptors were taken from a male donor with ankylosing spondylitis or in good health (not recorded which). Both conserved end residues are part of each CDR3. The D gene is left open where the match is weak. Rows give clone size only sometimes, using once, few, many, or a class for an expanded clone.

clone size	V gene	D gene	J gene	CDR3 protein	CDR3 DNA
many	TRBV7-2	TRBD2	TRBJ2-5	CASSFWTRGKETQYF	TGTGCCAGCAGCTTCTGGACTAGAGGCAAAGAGACCCAGTACTTC
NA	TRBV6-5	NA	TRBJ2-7	CASSYRGNYEQYF	TGTGCCAGCAGTTACAGGGGAAACTACGAGCAGTACTTC
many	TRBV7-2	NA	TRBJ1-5	CASSFRGFGNQPQHF	TGTGCCAGCAGCTTTCGTGGGTTCGGCAATCAGCCCCAGCATTTT
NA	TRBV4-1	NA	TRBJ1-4	CASSQEEEKLFF	TGCGCCAGCAGCCAAGAAGAAGAAAAACTGTTTTTT
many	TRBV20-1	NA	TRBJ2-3	CSAGRPSSTDTQYF	TGCAGTGCTGGGCGGCCCTCGAGCACAGATACGCAGTATTTT
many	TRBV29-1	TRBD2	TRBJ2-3	CSVERWRVRLATDTQYF	TGCAGCGTTGAACGCTGGAGGGTTAGACTAGCCACAGATACGCAGTATTTT
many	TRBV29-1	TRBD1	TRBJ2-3	CSVQKGTGGTDTQYF	TGCAGCGTTCAAAAGGGGACAGGAGGCACAGATACGCAGTATTTT
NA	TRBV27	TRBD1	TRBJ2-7	CASSLPGQGVEQYF	TGTGCCAGCAGTTTACCGGGACAGGGAGTCGAGCAGTACTTC
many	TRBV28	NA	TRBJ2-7	CASSLDTRYEQYF	TGTGCCAGCAGTCTGGACACCAGGTACGAGCAGTACTTC
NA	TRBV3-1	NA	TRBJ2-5	CASSQSVGLETQYF	TGTGCCAGCAGCCAATCAGTAGGACTAGAGACCCAGTACTTC
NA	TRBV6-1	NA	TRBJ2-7	CASSRKTPTYEQYF	TGTGCCAGCAGCCGAAAGACGCCTACCTACGAGCAGTACTTC
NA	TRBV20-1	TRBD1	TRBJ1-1	CSADDRQGTEAFF	TGCAGTGCTGATGATCGACAGGGCACTGAAGCTTTCTTT
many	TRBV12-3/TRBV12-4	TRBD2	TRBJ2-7	CASSLLAGAYEQYF	TGTGCCAGCAGTTTACTAGCGGGCGCCTACGAGCAGTACTTC
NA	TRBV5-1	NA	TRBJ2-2	CASSFSVGNTGELFF	TGCGCCAGCAGCTTTAGCGTCGGGAACACCGGGGAGCTGTTTTTT
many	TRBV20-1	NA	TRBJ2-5	CSAREAGQETQYF	TGCAGTGCTAGAGAGGCAGGACAAGAGACCCAGTACTTC
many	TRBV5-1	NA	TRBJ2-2	CASSGIAGTGELFF	TGCGCCAGCAGCGGAATAGCAGGCACCGGGGAGCTGTTTTTT
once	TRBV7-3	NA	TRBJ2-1	CASSPNRDYNEQFF	TGTGCCAGCAGCCCAAACAGGGACTACAATGAGCAGTTCTTC
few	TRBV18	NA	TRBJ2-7	CASSPGSYEQYF	TGTGCCAGCTCACCCGGAAGTTACGAGCAGTACTTC
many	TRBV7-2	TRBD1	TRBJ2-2	CASSLGLQGVTGELFF	TGTGCCAGCAGCTTAGGGTTGCAGGGGGTCACCGGGGAGCTGTTTTTT
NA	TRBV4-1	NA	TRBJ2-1	CASRGMGEAGNEQFF	TGCGCCAGCAGGGGGATGGGGGAGGCTGGCAATGAGCAGTTCTTC
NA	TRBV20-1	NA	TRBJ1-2	CSASSLGGGYTF	TGCAGTGCTTCCAGTTTAGGGGGAGGCTACACCTTC
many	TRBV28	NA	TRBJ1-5	CASSLRENNQPQHF	TGTGCCAGCAGCCTCAGGGAGAACAATCAGCCCCAGCATTTT
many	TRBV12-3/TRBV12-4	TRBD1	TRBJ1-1	CASILGGGVSEAFF	TGTGCCAGCATCTTAGGAGGGGGCGTCTCTGAAGCTTTCTTT